This T cell receptor (beta chain) was sequenced for a study of blood T cell repertoires in COVID-19. Study background: Sites in the United States, Italy and Spain provided acute and convalescent COVID-19 samples. Sources were T cells, B-cell-depleted T cells, or PBMCs; the material itself was cDNA or gDNA.

V was cut by 3 bases and J by 1 base, with 18 bases left in between. CDR1 MNHEY and CDR2 SMNVEV come from the germline V gene (reference sequence). The CDR3 has 18 residues. Per the original methods: Counts of nucleated cells, estimated from reference gene primer amplification, were obtained. Only in-frame clones appear in the TCRdb table, and some are missing; sequencing was by immunoSEQ multiplex PCR. V, J and clone size reflect that table, while D and trimming were determined from the DNA. The table lists around 160,000 clones, 75% to 90% of them singletons. The chain is built from TRBV27 and TRBJ2-2, with D maybe TRBD2 (5 bases). The sequencing sample was made of peripheral blood. This clonotype originated in a human donor in a cohort sampled during active COVID-19. The CDR3 loop reads CASSFDTRRTWNTGELFF. Written as DNA, the CDR3 is TGTGCCAGCAGTTTCGATACGAGGCGGACTTGGAACACCGGGGAGCTGTTTTTT.